The 8 T cell receptor beta chains below come from one sample, sequenced in a study of blood T cells in healthy people across ages. A J-beta primer mix and a sample-barcoded 5' primer were used in a second PCR of roughly 6 to 12 cycles. A single record per CDR3 protein comes from TCRdb applying MiXCR to the 5' RACE reads. In the table there are approximately 770,000 distinct CDR3 sequences, more than 45% of which are singletons. Sequenced material: blood. The receptors shown here come from a young man in good health.

This clonotype was detected only once. V gene TRBV7-2 combines with J gene TRBJ2-2, with D hard to call. CDR3 length: 14 amino acids. Trimming removed 6 bases from V and 1 base from J, with 9 bases in between. CDR1 and CDR2 (germline): SGHTA, FQGNSA. CDR3 nucleotide sequence: TGTGCCAGCAGGGAAGGTCTGAACACCGGGGAGCTGTTTTTT. Protein product: CASREGLNTGELFF.

This clonotype was observed a few times. This rearrangement joins TRBV27 to TRBJ2-3; no firm D call. The CDR3 extends over 14 amino acids. Trimming cost V 5 bases and J 5 bases, with 14 bases left between them. CDR1 and CDR2 (germline): MNHEY, SMNVEV (reference sequence). The CDR3 coding sequence is TGTGCCAGCAGTCTGGAAAACCCCAAAGATACGCAGTATTTT. As protein: CASSLENPKDTQYF.

The gene calls are TRBV21-1 and TRBJ2-5; the listed D gene, TRBD2, was not tested against the DNA. The DNA end is a closer match to TRBJ2-7, so the J assignment may be wrong. TRBV21-1 represents a pseudogene. The CDR3 has 14 amino acids. CDR3 nucleotides: TGTGCCAGCAGCAACTACTGGCATTCCTCCGAGCAGTACTTC. It codes for CASSNYWHSSEQYF.

The CDR3 DNA is TGCAGCGTTGAATACGTCACCGGGACTCCTACCTACAATGAGCAGTTCTTC. It yields the protein CSVEYVTGTPTYNEQFF. The V and J genes are TRBV29-1 and TRBJ2-1; D perhaps matches TRBD2 (6 bases). V lost 2 bases, J lost 2 bases, and 19 bases lay in between. Germline V gene sequence: CDR1 SQVTM, CDR2 ANQGSEA. The CDR3 has 17 residues.

The rearrangement joins TRBV6-5 to TRBJ1-2; maybe TRBD1 (5 bases). The CDR3 sequence is 16 residues long. Germline loops: CDR1 MNHEY, CDR2 SVGAGI. V was clipped by 8 bases and J by 4 bases, with 23 bases between them. CDR3 residues: CASRPGWGSSGYGYTF. CDR3 coding DNA: TGTGCCAGCCGGCCTGGTTGGGGGTCTTCAGGCTATGGCTACACCTTC.

This chain joins TRBV4-2 and TRBJ2-7; 11 nucleotides match TRBD2. The CDR3 runs to 18 residues. Losses at the gene ends were 4 bases for V and 1 base for J; bases not matched to a gene: 12. The germline gives CDR1 LGHNA, CDR2 YNFKEQ. CDR3 sequence reads: CASSPLPSGTSGSYEQYF. Here the CDR3 DNA reads TGTGCCAGCAGCCCCTTACCCTCTGGGACTAGCGGTTCCTACGAGCAGTACTTC.

This clonotype appeared once. The rearrangement joins TRBV29-1 to TRBJ2-3; 9 positions agree with TRBD2. Trimming removed 2 bases from V and 8 bases from J; junction bases left unmatched: 8. This CDR3 region has 14 residues. Germline CDR1 is SQVTM and CDR2 is ANQGSEA. CDR3 in amino acids: CSVEYLAGLGTQYF. For the CDR3, the DNA is TGCAGCGTTGAATATCTAGCGGGGCTAGGTACGCAGTATTTT.

This chain uses TRBV20-1 with TRBJ1-2; no clear D gene. V shed 6 bases and J shed 8 bases, with 16 bases lying between them. Germline assignment: CDR1 DFQATT and CDR2 SNEGSKA (reference sequence). This CDR3 is 12 amino acids long. In DNA, the CDR3 is TGCAGTGCCACAAAAATAACCGCCGGCTACACCTTC. It translates to CSATKITAGYTF.